This TCR beta chain was observed in a study of blood T cell repertoires in COVID-19. Across the whole study: Samples taken during acute and convalescent COVID-19 were collected in the United States, Italy and Spain. PBMCs, B-cell-depleted T cells, or T cells were the source of the cDNA or gDNA that made up the material.

Per the germline V gene, CDR1 is SGDLS and CDR2 is YYNGEE. J lost 1 base, V lost 4 bases, and 4 bases had no gene match. This CDR3 comprises 15 residues. Source study methods: Estimated nucleated cell counts came from reference gene primer amplification. Produced via immunoSEQ multiplex PCR; TCRdb's table is partial and in-frame only. V and J calls and clone size are those listed in that table; D and trimming were worked out from the DNA. Of 25,000 to 30,000 clones listed, 85% are singletons. The chain recombines TRBV9 with TRBJ2-3, with 9 bases matching TRBD1. Sequenced: peripheral blood. This clonotype was obtained from a human donor in a cohort sampled during active COVID-19. The CDR3 sequence: CASSSRDRGTDTQYF. The CDR3 bases are TGTGCCAGCAGCTCCCGGGACAGGGGCACAGATACGCAGTATTTT.